Listed below are T cell receptor beta chains from one sample, sequenced in a study of sequential checkpoint blockade in melanoma. Profiling relied on immunoSEQ multiplex PCR, and the TCRdb table lists in-frame clones only, not all of them. The sample lists under 20,000 clones; roughly 53% were seen once. The input for sequencing was CD8+ T cells sorted from blood (inferred from file names), taken from a patient given nivolumab and ipilimumab in sequence. These TCRs come from a human donor with melanoma. Each CDR3 is given without its conserved first and last residue. Some rows have no size entry. The others give once, few or many, or a class for an expanded clone.

CDR3aa: ASSLGPGKTALMDTQY
abundance: -
j_gene: TRBJ2-3
v_gene: TRBV7-6

CDR3aa: ASSLLAVYNEQF
abundance: -
j_gene: TRBJ2-1
v_gene: TRBV7-9

CDR3aa: AWSTGTGRASPEQY
abundance: -
j_gene: TRBJ2-7
v_gene: TRBV30

CDR3aa: ASSEVRTGTDTQY
abundance: -
j_gene: TRBJ2-3
v_gene: TRBV9

CDR3aa: ASSYLGQGSTDTQY
abundance: -
j_gene: TRBJ2-3
v_gene: TRBV6-6

CDR3aa: ASGSDPGLAGGSYEQY
abundance: medium-sized
j_gene: TRBJ2-7
v_gene: TRBV12-5

CDR3aa: ASSPLTGSGHQPQH
abundance: few
j_gene: TRBJ1-5
v_gene: TRBV5-6

CDR3aa: ASSSTRQGWTGELF
abundance: few
j_gene: TRBJ2-2
v_gene: TRBV7-9

CDR3aa: ASSFSPPGQYYGYT
abundance: -
j_gene: TRBJ1-2
v_gene: TRBV27

CDR3aa: ASSLAFSASNQPQH
abundance: -
j_gene: TRBJ1-5
v_gene: TRBV5-1

CDR3aa: ASRDRGVHNYGYT
abundance: -
j_gene: TRBJ1-2
v_gene: TRBV11-2

CDR3aa: ASSIQPGGAWETQY
abundance: -
j_gene: TRBJ2-5
v_gene: TRBV5-6

CDR3aa: ASRTQGTGNTIY
abundance: -
j_gene: TRBJ1-3
v_gene: TRBV2

CDR3aa: ASSSGTGGKTQY
abundance: medium-sized
j_gene: TRBJ2-5
v_gene: TRBV28

CDR3aa: ASSLGRGGGYGYT
abundance: -
j_gene: TRBJ1-2
v_gene: TRBV5-1

CDR3aa: ASGGGTSVTGELF
abundance: -
j_gene: TRBJ2-2
v_gene: TRBV6-4

CDR3aa: ASSSLQGRSEKLF
abundance: few
j_gene: TRBJ1-4
v_gene: TRBV27

CDR3aa: ASSRVLGSNQPQH
abundance: few
j_gene: TRBJ1-5
v_gene: TRBV4-1

CDR3aa: ASSYTLYRQGSYTEAF
abundance: medium-sized
j_gene: TRBJ1-1
v_gene: TRBV5-8

CDR3aa: ASSLLQGDQPQH
abundance: few
j_gene: TRBJ1-5
v_gene: TRBV7-8